This is a list of T cell receptor beta chains from one sample in a study of control samples from healthy donors and cancer patients. Repertoires were generated with immunoSEQ multiplex PCR, while TCRdb's copy carries only in-frame clones and drops some. The sample has 100,000 to 150,000 clones; approximately 87% are singletons. Sequenced: blood. The receptor source for this set is a man between 60 and 70 years old in good health. Both conserved end residues are part of each CDR3. D genes are given only for firm matches. Not all rows give a size; the values are once, few, many and, for expanded clones, a class.

clone size: once
D gene: .
J gene: TRBJ1-2
V gene: TRBV18
CDR3 protein: CASSPTLEGYGYTF
CDR3 DNA: TGTGCCAGCTCACCGACCCTGGAGGGCTATGGCTACACCTTC

clone size: .
D gene: .
J gene: TRBJ2-7
V gene: TRBV5-1
CDR3 protein: CASSLGHGIGNEQYF
CDR3 DNA: TGCGCCAGCAGCTTAGGACACGGTATAGGGAACGAGCAGTACTTC

clone size: .
D gene: .
J gene: TRBJ1-2
V gene: TRBV25-1
CDR3 protein: CASSARFGGAYGYTF
CDR3 DNA: TGTGCCAGCAGTGCCAGGTTTGGGGGTGCCTATGGCTACACCTTC

clone size: .
D gene: .
J gene: TRBJ1-4
V gene: TRBV28
CDR3 protein: CASSPSSRRGNEKLFF
CDR3 DNA: TGTGCCAGCAGTCCCTCTTCCCGTCGGGGGAATGAAAAACTGTTTTTT

clone size: once
D gene: .
J gene: TRBJ2-3
V gene: TRBV7-9
CDR3 protein: CASSTGWGTVTDTQYF
CDR3 DNA: TGTGCCAGCAGCACCGGCTGGGGGACTGTGACAGATACGCAGTATTTT

clone size: once
D gene: .
J gene: TRBJ1-3
V gene: TRBV18
CDR3 protein: CASSPRANSGNTIYF
CDR3 DNA: TGTGCCAGCTCACCACGGGCCAACTCTGGAAACACCATATATTTT

clone size: .
D gene: .
J gene: TRBJ1-1
V gene: TRBV24-1
CDR3 protein: CATSGGMNTEAFF
CDR3 DNA: TGTGCCACCAGTGGGGGTATGAACACTGAAGCTTTCTTT

clone size: .
D gene: .
J gene: TRBJ1-3
V gene: TRBV19
CDR3 protein: CASTSSGFAGNTIYF
CDR3 DNA: TGTGCCAGTACCTCGTCAGGGTTTGCTGGAAACACCATATATTTT

clone size: .
D gene: .
J gene: TRBJ1-3
V gene: TRBV3-1/TRBV3-2
CDR3 protein: CASSPQSSGNTIYF
CDR3 DNA: TGTGCCAGCAGCCCGCAAAGCTCTGGAAACACCATATATTTT

clone size: .
D gene: TRBD1
J gene: TRBJ1-6
V gene: TRBV18
CDR3 protein: CASSPPGQGSWSPLHF
CDR3 DNA: TGTGCCAGCTCACCCCCGGGACAGGGATCATGGTCACCCCTCCACTTT

clone size: .
D gene: TRBD2
J gene: TRBJ2-1
V gene: TRBV6-2/TRBV6-3
CDR3 protein: CASSYGGLAGRYEQFF
CDR3 DNA: TGTGCCAGCAGTTATGGCGGACTAGCGGGGAGATATGAGCAGTTCTTC

clone size: .
D gene: TRBD2
J gene: TRBJ2-3
V gene: TRBV9
CDR3 protein: CASSPRRGWRGSTDTQYF
CDR3 DNA: TGTGCCAGCAGCCCCAGACGGGGCTGGCGGGGGAGCACAGATACGCAGTATTTT

clone size: .
D gene: .
J gene: TRBJ2-3
V gene: TRBV15
CDR3 protein: CATSRDPLNLDTQYF
CDR3 DNA: TGTGCCACCAGCAGAGATCCCCTTAACTTAGATACGCAGTATTTT

clone size: .
D gene: TRBD1
J gene: TRBJ1-1
V gene: TRBV18
CDR3 protein: CASSPNKLTGWAFF
CDR3 DNA: TGTGCCAGCTCACCAAATAAACTGACAGGGTGGGCTTTCTTT

clone size: few
D gene: .
J gene: TRBJ2-7
V gene: TRBV13
CDR3 protein: CASSPGGVGTAYEQYF
CDR3 DNA: TGTGCCAGCAGCCCTGGAGGGGTCGGGACGGCCTACGAGCAGTACTTC

clone size: .
D gene: TRBD2
J gene: TRBJ2-7
V gene: TRBV20-1
CDR3 protein: CSASTLAGEQYF
CDR3 DNA: TGCAGTGCTAGTACCCTAGCGGGGGAGCAGTACTTC

clone size: .
D gene: TRBD1
J gene: TRBJ2-2
V gene: TRBV7-9
CDR3 protein: CASSSDRGRIGELFF
CDR3 DNA: TGTGCCAGCAGCTCGGACAGGGGGCGGATCGGGGAGCTGTTTTTT

clone size: .
D gene: TRBD1
J gene: TRBJ1-1
V gene: TRBV19
CDR3 protein: CASSIVGAGGSNTEAFF
CDR3 DNA: TGTGCCAGTAGTATTGTCGGGGCAGGGGGCTCGAACACTGAAGCTTTCTTT

clone size: .
D gene: TRBD1
J gene: TRBJ1-5
V gene: TRBV7-2
CDR3 protein: CASSPQGAGQPQHF
CDR3 DNA: TGTGCCAGCAGCCCCCAGGGGGCTGGCCAGCCCCAGCATTTT

clone size: .
D gene: .
J gene: TRBJ2-5
V gene: TRBV13
CDR3 protein: CASSLNRGSEETQYF
CDR3 DNA: TGTGCCAGCAGCTTAAATCGGGGGTCGGAGGAGACCCAGTACTTC

clone size: .
D gene: TRBD1
J gene: TRBJ1-2
V gene: TRBV19
CDR3 protein: CASKLGQGISDGYTF
CDR3 DNA: TGTGCCAGTAAACTAGGACAGGGCATTTCAGATGGCTACACCTTC

clone size: .
D gene: TRBD2
J gene: TRBJ2-7
V gene: TRBV5-4
CDR3 protein: CASSFGLAGGLNEQYF
CDR3 DNA: TGTGCCAGCAGCTTTGGACTAGCGGGGGGGCTGAACGAGCAGTACTTC

clone size: .
D gene: .
J gene: TRBJ1-1
V gene: TRBV18
CDR3 protein: CASSPQGPNTEAFF
CDR3 DNA: TGTGCCAGCTCACCACAGGGCCCGAACACTGAAGCTTTCTTT

clone size: .
D gene: .
J gene: TRBJ1-5
V gene: TRBV29-1
CDR3 protein: CSAANSNQPQHF
CDR3 DNA: TGCAGCGCCGCCAATAGCAATCAGCCCCAGCATTTT

clone size: .
D gene: .
J gene: TRBJ1-5
V gene: TRBV28
CDR3 protein: CASSRPLRVGGDQPQHF
CDR3 DNA: TGTGCCAGCAGCCGACCCCTGAGGGTTGGGGGTGATCAGCCCCAGCATTTT

clone size: .
D gene: TRBD2
J gene: TRBJ2-1
V gene: TRBV7-2
CDR3 protein: CASSLVAGAYNEQFF
CDR3 DNA: TGTGCCAGCAGCTTAGTTGCGGGGGCCTACAATGAGCAGTTCTTC

clone size: few
D gene: .
J gene: TRBJ1-5
V gene: TRBV28
CDR3 protein: CASSFMGVGNQPQHF
CDR3 DNA: TGTGCCAGCAGTTTCATGGGGGTTGGCAATCAGCCCCAGCATTTT

clone size: .
D gene: .
J gene: TRBJ1-2
V gene: TRBV18
CDR3 protein: CASSPGTDTSGYTF
CDR3 DNA: TGTGCCAGCTCACCAGGGACGGATACGTCTGGCTACACCTTC

clone size: .
D gene: .
J gene: TRBJ1-4
V gene: TRBV18
CDR3 protein: CASSRDQNEKLFF
CDR3 DNA: TGTGCCAGCTCACGGGATCAGAATGAAAAACTGTTTTTT

clone size: .
D gene: .
J gene: TRBJ2-4
V gene: TRBV6-5
CDR3 protein: CASSFGPSAKNIQYF
CDR3 DNA: TGTGCCAGCAGTTTCGGACCGTCAGCCAAAAACATTCAGTACTTC

clone size: .
D gene: .
J gene: TRBJ1-1
V gene: TRBV9
CDR3 protein: CASSVVSAVTEAFF
CDR3 DNA: TGTGCCAGCAGCGTAGTCAGTGCGGTCACTGAAGCTTTCTTT

clone size: .
D gene: .
J gene: TRBJ2-3
V gene: TRBV5-1
CDR3 protein: CASSPGHNTDTQYF
CDR3 DNA: TGCGCCAGCAGCCCTGGACATAACACAGATACGCAGTATTTT

clone size: .
D gene: TRBD1
J gene: TRBJ1-1
V gene: TRBV10-3
CDR3 protein: CAIGTGVNTEAFF
CDR3 DNA: TGTGCCATCGGGACAGGGGTGAACACTGAAGCTTTCTTT

clone size: .
D gene: .
J gene: TRBJ2-7
V gene: TRBV6-1
CDR3 protein: CASSEGGRRNF
CDR3 DNA: TGTGCCAGCAGTGAAGGGGGACGGAGGAACTTC

clone size: .
D gene: .
J gene: TRBJ1-4
V gene: TRBV28
CDR3 protein: CASSLGGDEKLFF
CDR3 DNA: TGTGCCAGCAGTTTAGGGGGGGATGAAAAACTGTTTTTT